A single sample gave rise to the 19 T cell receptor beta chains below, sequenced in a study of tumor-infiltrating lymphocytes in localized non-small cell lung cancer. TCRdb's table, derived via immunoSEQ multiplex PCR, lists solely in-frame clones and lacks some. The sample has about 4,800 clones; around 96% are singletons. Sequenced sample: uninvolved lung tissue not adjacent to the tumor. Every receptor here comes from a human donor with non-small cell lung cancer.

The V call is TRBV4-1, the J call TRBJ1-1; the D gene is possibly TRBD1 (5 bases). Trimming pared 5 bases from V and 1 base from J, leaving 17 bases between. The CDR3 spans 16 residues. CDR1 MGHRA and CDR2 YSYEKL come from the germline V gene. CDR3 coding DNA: TGCGCCAGCAGCTCGGAGGGGCACCCCTGGAACACTGAAGCTTTCTTT. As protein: CASSSEGHPWNTEAFF.

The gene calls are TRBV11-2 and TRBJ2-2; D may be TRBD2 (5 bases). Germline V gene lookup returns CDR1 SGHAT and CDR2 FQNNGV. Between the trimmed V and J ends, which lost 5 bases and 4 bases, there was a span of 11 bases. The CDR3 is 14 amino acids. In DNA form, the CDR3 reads TGTGCCAGCAGCCCTAGAGGAGGCACCGGGGAGCTGTTTTTT. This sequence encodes CASSPRGGTGELFF.

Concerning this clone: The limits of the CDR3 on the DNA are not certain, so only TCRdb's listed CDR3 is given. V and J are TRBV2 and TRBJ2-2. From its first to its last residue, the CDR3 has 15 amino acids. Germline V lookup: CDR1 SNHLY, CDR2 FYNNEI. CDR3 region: CASSVGSLRAGELFF.

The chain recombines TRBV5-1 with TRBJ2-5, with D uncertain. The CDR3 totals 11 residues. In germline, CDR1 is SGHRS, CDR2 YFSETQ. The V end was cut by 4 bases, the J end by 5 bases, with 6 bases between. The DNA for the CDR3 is TGCGCCAGCAGCCCTGGCGAGACCCAGTACTTC. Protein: CASSPGETQYF.

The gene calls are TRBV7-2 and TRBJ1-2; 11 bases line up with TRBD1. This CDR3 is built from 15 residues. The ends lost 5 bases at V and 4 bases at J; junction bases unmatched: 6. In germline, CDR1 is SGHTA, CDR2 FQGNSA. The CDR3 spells CASSLGQGVSYGYTF. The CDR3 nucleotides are TGTGCCAGCAGCCTGGGACAGGGGGTTAGCTATGGCTACACCTTC.

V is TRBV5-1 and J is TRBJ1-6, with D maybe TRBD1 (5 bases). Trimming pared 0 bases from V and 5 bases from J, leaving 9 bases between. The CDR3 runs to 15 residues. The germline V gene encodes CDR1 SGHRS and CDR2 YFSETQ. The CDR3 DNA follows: TGCGCCAGCAGCTTGGGCAGGGACGATAATTCACCCCTCCACTTT. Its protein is CASSLGRDDNSPLHF.

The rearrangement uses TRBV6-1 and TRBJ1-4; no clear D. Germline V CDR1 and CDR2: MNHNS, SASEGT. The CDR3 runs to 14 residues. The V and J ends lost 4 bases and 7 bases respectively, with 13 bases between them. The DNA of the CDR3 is TGTGCCAGCAGTGTGGGCCCCGTCACTGAAAAACTGTTTTTT. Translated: CASSVGPVTEKLFF.

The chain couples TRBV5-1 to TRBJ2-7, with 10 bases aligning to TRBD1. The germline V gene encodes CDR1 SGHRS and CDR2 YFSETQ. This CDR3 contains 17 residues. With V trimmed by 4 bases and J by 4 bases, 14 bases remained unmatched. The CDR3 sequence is CASSVGLGTGEDYEQYF. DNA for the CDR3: TGCGCCAGCAGCGTGGGGCTCGGGACAGGGGAGGATTACGAGCAGTACTTC.

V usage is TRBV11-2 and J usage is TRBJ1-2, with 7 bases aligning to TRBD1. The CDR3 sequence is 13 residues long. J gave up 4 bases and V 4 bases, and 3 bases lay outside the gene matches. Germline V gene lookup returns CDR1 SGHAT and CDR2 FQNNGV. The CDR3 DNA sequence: TGTGCCAGCAGCTCGACAGGGCCCTATGGCTACACCTTC. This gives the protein CASSSTGPYGYTF.

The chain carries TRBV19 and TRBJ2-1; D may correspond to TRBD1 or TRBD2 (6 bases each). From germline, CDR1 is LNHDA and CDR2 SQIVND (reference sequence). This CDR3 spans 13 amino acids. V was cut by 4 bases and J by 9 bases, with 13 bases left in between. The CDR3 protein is CASSRSGGPEQFF. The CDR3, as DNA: TGTGCCAGTAGTAGGTCTGGGGGGCCTGAGCAGTTCTTC.

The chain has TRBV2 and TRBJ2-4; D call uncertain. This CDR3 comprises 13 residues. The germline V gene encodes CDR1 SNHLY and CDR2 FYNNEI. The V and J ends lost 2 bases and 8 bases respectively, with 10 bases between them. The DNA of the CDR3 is TGTGCCAGCAGTGAAACCCGCCGGGACATTCAGTACTTC. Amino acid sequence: CASSETRRDIQYF.

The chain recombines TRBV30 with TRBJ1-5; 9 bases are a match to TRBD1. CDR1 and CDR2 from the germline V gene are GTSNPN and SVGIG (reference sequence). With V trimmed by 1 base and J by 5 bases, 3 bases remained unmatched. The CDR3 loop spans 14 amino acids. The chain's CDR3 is CAWSEDRGYQPQHF. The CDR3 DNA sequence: TGTGCCTGGAGTGAGGACAGGGGATATCAGCCCCAGCATTTT.

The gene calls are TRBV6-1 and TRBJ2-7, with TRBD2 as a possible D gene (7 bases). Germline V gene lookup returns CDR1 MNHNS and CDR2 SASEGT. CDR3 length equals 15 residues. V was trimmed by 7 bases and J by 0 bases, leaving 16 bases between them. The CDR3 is CASNRGGGLSYEQYF. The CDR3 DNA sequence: TGTGCCAGCAACCGAGGCGGGGGCCTCTCCTACGAGCAGTACTTC.

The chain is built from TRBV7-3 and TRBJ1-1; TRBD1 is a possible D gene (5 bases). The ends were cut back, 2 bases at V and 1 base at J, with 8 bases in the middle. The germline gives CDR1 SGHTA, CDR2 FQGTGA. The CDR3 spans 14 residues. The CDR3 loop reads CASSLSGTNTEAFF. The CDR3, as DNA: TGTGCCAGCAGCTTATCAGGGACGAACACTGAAGCTTTCTTT.

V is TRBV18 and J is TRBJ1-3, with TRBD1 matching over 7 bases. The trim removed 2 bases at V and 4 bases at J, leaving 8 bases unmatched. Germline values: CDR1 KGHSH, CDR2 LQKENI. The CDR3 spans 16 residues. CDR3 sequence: CASSPTTGQSGNTIYF. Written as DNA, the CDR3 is TGTGCCAGCTCACCAACGACAGGGCAAAGCGGAAACACCATATATTTT.

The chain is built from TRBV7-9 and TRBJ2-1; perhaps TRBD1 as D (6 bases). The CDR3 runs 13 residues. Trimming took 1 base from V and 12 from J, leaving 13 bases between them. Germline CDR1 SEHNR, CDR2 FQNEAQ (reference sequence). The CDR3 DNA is TGTGCCAGCAGCTTAGAACAGGGACAACTGCAGTTCTTC. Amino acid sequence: CASSLEQGQLQFF.

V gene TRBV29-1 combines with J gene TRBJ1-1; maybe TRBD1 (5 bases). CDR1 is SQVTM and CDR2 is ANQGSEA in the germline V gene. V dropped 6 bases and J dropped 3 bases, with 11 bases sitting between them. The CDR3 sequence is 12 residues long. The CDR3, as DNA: TGCAGCGTCCGGGGGTCCCACACTGAAGCTTTCTTT. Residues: CSVRGSHTEAFF.

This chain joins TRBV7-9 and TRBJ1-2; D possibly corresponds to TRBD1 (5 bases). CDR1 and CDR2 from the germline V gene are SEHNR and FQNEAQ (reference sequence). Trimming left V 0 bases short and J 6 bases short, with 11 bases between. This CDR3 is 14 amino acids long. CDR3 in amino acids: CASSLARGEHGYTF. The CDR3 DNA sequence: TGTGCCAGCAGCTTAGCAAGAGGGGAGCATGGCTACACCTTC.

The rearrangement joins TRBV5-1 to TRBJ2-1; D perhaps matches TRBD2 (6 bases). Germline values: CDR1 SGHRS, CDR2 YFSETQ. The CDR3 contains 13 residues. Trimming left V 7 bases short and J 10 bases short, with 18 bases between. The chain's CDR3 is CASGRESPIEQFF. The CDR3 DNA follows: TGCGCCAGCGGCCGGGAGAGCCCAATAGAGCAGTTCTTC.